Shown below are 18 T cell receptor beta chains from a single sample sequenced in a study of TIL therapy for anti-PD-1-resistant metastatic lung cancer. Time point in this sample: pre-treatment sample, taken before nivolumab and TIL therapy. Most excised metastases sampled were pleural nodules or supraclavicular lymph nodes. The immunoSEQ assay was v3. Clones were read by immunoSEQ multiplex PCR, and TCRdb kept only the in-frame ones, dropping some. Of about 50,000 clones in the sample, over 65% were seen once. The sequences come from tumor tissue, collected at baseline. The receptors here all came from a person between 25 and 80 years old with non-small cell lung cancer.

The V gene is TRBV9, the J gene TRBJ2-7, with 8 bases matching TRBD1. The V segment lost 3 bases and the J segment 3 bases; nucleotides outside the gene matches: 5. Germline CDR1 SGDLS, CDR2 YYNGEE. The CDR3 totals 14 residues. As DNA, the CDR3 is TGTGCCAGCAGCGCAGGGGGCGCCAACTACGAGCAGTACTTC. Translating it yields CASSAGGANYEQYF.

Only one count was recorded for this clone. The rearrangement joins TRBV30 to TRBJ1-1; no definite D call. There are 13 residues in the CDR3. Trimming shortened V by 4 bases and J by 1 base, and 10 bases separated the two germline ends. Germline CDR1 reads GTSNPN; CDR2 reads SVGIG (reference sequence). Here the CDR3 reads CAWTSSGNTEAFF. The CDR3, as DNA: TGTGCCTGGACCTCTTCGGGGAACACTGAAGCTTTCTTT.

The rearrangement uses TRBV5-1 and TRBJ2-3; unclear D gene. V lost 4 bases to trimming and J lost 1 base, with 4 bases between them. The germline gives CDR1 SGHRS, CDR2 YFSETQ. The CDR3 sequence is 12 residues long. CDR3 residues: CASSTGTDTQYF. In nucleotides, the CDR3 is TGCGCCAGCAGCACCGGCACAGATACGCAGTATTTT.

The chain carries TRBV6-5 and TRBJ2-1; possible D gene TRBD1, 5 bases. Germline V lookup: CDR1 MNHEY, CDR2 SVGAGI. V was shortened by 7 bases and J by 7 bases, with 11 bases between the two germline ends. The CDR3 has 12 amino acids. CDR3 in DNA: TGTGCCAGCACAGGGTGGGGAAATGAGCAGTTCTTC. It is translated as CASTGWGNEQFF.

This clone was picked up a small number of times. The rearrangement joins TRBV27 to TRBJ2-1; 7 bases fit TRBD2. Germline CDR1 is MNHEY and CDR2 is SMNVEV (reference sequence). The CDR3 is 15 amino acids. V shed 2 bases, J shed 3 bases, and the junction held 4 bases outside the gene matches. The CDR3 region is CASSLAGVVYNEQFF. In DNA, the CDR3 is TGTGCCAGCAGTTTAGCGGGAGTGGTCTACAATGAGCAGTTCTTC.

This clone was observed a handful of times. The CDR3 DNA sequence: TGTGCCAGTAGTGAGGGACCTAGCACAGATACGCAGTATTTT. Amino acids: CASSEGPSTDTQYF. The rearrangement links TRBV19 to TRBJ2-3; D possibly uses TRBD1 or TRBD2 (5 bases each). The V and J ends lost 5 bases and 0 bases respectively, with 9 bases between them. Germline V gene lookup returns CDR1 LNHDA and CDR2 SQIVND (reference sequence). CDR3 length: 14 residues.

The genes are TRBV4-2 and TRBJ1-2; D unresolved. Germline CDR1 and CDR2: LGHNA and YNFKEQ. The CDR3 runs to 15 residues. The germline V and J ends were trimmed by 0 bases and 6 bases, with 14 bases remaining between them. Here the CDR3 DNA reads TGTGCCAGCAGCCAAGAGGTTGGGAATTTCCATGGCTACACCTTC. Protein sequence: CASSQEVGNFHGYTF.

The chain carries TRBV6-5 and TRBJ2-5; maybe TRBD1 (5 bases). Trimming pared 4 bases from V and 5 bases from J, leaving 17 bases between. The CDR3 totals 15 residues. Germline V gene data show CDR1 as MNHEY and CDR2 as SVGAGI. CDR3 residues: CASSSRTPHRETQYF. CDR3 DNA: TGTGCCAGCAGTTCCCGGACACCTCACCGGGAGACCCAGTACTTC.

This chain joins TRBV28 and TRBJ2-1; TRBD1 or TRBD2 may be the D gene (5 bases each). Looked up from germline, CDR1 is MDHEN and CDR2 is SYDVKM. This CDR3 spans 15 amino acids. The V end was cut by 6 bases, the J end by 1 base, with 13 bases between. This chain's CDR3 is CASSLVRGSYNEQFF. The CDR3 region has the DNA TGTGCCAGCAGCCTGGTGAGGGGTTCCTACAATGAGCAGTTCTTC.

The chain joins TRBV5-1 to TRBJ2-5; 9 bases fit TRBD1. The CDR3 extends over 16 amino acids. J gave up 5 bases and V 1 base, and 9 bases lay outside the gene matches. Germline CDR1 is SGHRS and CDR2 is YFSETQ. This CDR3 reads CASSLTGTGSVETQYF. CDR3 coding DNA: TGCGCCAGCAGCTTGACCGGGACAGGGAGTGTGGAGACCCAGTACTTC.

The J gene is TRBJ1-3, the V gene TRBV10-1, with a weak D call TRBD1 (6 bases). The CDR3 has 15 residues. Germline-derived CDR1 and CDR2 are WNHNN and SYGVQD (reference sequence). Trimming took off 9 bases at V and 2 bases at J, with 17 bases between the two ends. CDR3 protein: CARRSRGLTGNTIYF. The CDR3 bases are TGCGCCAGGAGATCCAGGGGCCTTACTGGAAACACCATATATTTT.

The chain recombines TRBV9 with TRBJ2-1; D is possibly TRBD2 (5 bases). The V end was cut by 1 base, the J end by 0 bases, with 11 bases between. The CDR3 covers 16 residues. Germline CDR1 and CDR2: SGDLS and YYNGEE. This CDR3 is CASSVTGYDSYNEQFF. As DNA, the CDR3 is TGTGCCAGCAGCGTAACGGGGTATGACTCCTACAATGAGCAGTTCTTC. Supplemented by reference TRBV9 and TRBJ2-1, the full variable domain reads DSGVTQTPKHLITATGQRVTLRCSPRSGDLSVYWYQQSLDQGLQFLIQYYNGEERAKGNILERFSAQQFPDLHSELNLSSLELGDSALYFCASSVTGYDSYNEQFFGPGTRLTVL.

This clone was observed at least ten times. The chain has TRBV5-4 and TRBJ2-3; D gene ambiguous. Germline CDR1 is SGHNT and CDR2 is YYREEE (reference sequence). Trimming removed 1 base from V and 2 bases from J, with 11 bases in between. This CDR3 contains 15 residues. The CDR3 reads CASSLMVADTDTQYF. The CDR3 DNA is TGTGCCAGCAGCTTGATGGTAGCAGACACAGATACGCAGTATTTT.

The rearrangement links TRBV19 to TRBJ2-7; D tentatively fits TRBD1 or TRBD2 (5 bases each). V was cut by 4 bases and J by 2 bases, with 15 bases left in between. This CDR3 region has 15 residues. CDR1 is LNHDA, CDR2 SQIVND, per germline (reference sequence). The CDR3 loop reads CASSNSGAGAYEQYF. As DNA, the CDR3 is TGTGCCAGTAGTAACTCTGGGGCGGGCGCCTACGAGCAGTACTTC.

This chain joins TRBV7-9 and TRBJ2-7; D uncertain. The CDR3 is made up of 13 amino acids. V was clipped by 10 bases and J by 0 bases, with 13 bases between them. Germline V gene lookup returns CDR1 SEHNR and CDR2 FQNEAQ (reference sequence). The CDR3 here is CATNRADSYEQYF. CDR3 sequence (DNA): TGTGCCACCAACCGGGCTGACTCCTACGAGCAGTACTTC.

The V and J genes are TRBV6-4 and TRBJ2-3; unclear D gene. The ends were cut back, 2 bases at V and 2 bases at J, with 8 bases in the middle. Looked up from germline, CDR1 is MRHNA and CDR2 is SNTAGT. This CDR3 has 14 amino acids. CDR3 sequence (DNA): TGTGCCAGCAGTGACGGTAATCCCACAGATACGCAGTATTTT. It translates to CASSDGNPTDTQYF.

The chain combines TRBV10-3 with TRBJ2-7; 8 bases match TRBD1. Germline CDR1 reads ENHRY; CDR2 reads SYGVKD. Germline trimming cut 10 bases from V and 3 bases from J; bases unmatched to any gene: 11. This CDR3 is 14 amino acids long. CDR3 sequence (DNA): TGTGCCACCGAGCAGGGGGCAGGGGGCTACGAGCAGTACTTC. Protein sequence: CATEQGAGGYEQYF.

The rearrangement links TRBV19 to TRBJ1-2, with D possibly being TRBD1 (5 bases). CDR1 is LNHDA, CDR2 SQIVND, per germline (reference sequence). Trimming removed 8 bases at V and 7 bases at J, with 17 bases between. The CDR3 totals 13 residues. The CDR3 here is CASSPQPGSGYTF. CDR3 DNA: TGTGCCAGTTCCCCCCAGCCAGGGAGTGGCTACACCTTC.